The entry that follows covers one T cell receptor beta chain sequence. The antigen this receptor binds is unknown. No clone much larger than this one lies a single base away; base qualities are absent. The time point label here, explained by the study, means: patch test 3, about 24 weeks after DPC sensitization. Per the publication, the treatment or condition label means: therapeutic diphenylcyclopropenone sensitization with weekly scalp DPC. At each patch-test visit, blood was drawn before the patch test was applied. Patients were eligible if aged 18 to 70, diagnosed with alopecia and judged suitable for DPC therapy, and pregnant patients were excluded. Total RNA was isolated from unfractionated whole blood collected in Tempus Blood RNA tubes. Libraries were constructed by RACE. Instrument on record: NextSeq 500. During library preparation, unique molecular identifiers were attached to individual cDNA molecules so that TCRs could be counted quantitatively and reproducibly. Each blood RNA sample was used to sequence both TCR alpha and TCR beta chains. On the authors' methods: The median number of TCRs per sample was over 85,000, ranging from roughly 20,000 to 690,600. V, J and CDR3 annotation of the TCR reads was performed with the Decombinator software suite. Every sample was subsampled to the same number of TCRs (28,000) for the PS versus PT1 abundance plots. TCRs were defined as expanded if absent before sensitization and observed at least eight times at the 2-week time point. TCRdb reprocessing: public reads trimmed at Q25 with fastp, clones called with MiXCR, in-frame beta chains kept. Rows matching on CDR3 protein sequence are summarized as one entry with the most common DNA and genes. These V and J calls originate from TCRdb's pipeline instead of the authors' own analysis. The table for this sample lists about 84,000 distinct CDR3 sequences; 9.5% to 14% of them were counted only once. The ten most abundant clones make up about 3.5% of the sample.

This sample was taken from a study of human T cells and chemical hapten exposure (dated by TCRdb to about 2021). Background for the entire study: For sensitization, 2% DPC in acetone was applied to a 2 cm by 2 cm area of upper inner arm skin. Blood was sampled from patients pre-sensitization (week 0) and at 2, 6 and about 24 weeks after DPC sensitization. Patch tests used Finn chambers with 0.01% DPC on the upper back, scored after 6 days by International Contact Dermatitis Research Group standards. Weekly therapeutic DPC doses were additionally applied to the scalp of patients throughout the roughly 25-week study period. The mostly female patient cohort included alopecia areata with under or over 50% scalp involvement, alopecia totalis and alopecia universalis. The libraries were sequenced as a pool, and the TCR yield per sample differed mostly because of small variations in library volumes within the pool. Twenty-nine alopecia patients provided blood for TCR sequencing at one to four time points (pre-sensitization, 2, 6 and 24 weeks). Peripheral blood TCR repertoire changes were tracked in vivo in alopecia patients during primary and secondary sensitization to the hapten diphenylcyclopropenone (DPC). Beyond this particular receptor, the publication reports: Expanded TCRs formed significantly more large CDR3 similarity clusters than pre-sensitization or healthy control sets, consistent with antigen-driven responses. Patch test score was positively correlated with the number of PT1 expanded TCRs, with significance at thresholds 8, 16 and 32 but not at 4. Because all patients had alopecia, a presumed autoimmune disease, the immune response of the patients might differ from that of healthy individuals. After repeated subsampling, changes were observed in the strength of the expansion versus patch-test correlation and in the threshold at which the correlation became significant. No change with DPC sensitization was found in the number of TCRs above 1 in 1000 frequency, and no evidence of global repertoire structure alterations was found.

CDR3 length: 14 amino acids, cysteine to phenylalanine. Solely the CDR3 DNA is kept, with 42 bases framed from the first base. Relative to germline, V is missing 6 bases and J is missing 2 bases, with 0 bases of the junction outside any gene match. This sequence originates from a woman aged 50 to 65 with alopecia areata. Some clones in this sample may be carry-over from other donors' samples. The rearranged chain carries TRBV12-3 or TRBV12-4 and TRBJ2-6; a stretch of 8 junction bases matches TRBD1. This material consisted of whole blood, taken in connection with sensitization to the hapten diphenylcyclopropenone (DPC). Read as DNA, the sequence is TGTGCCAGCAGACAGGGGGCTGGGGCCAACGTCCTGACTTTC. Protein translation: CASRQGAGANVLTF.